This TCR beta chain derives from a study of regulatory T cells in long-lasting Graves disease (dated by TCRdb to about 2021). Notes on the research overall: Persistent Graves' disease was defined as antithyroid drug treatment for over 5 years with persistently positive TSH receptor autoantibodies. Patients with persistent Graves' disease were compared with patients with newly diagnosed Graves' disease using TCR sequencing and RNA sequencing of peripheral blood. The study was conducted in China and was registered as a clinical trial. TCR sequencing covered 13 persistent and approximately 20 newly diagnosed Graves' disease patients, some 33 samples in total. In the clinical cohort, patients with persistent Graves' disease had used antithyroid drugs for an average of about 9.4 years.

This clonotype was seen more than once but under ten times. The antigen it recognizes is unknown. Base qualities were left out, and no much larger clone turns up one base away. The library came from multiplex PCR. TCRdb names Illumina HiSeq 4000 as the instrument used. iRepertoire HTBI primers and Arm-PCR amplification of CDR3 regions were used to construct TCR beta libraries. Before sequencing, the PCR products underwent gel purification. In the paper's pipeline: Gene usage analysis of CDR3 amino acid clonotypes relied on the roughly 60 TRBV and around 13 TRBJ segments identified across samples. COPE and FqMerger were used to merge the filtered high-quality paired reads into contigs. Contigs were aligned with BLAST to IMGT TRBV, TRBD and TRBJ reference genes, and CDR3 was defined per IMGT. Clonotypes above 0.1% frequency were classified as highly expanded clones. Shannon entropy was used to measure repertoire diversity, and the Gini coefficient was used to measure V-J evenness. A clonotype found in more than one individual was treated as public. The public sequencing data were trimmed at Q25 with fastp and processed into clonotypes with MiXCR by TCRdb, which kept only in-frame beta chains. A single entry per CDR3 protein holds the most common genes and DNA from its merged rows. The V and J calls, along with clone size, are taken from TCRdb and not from the paper's own processing. For this sample the table gives some 440,000 distinct CDR3 sequences, of which around 21% were detected only once. Of the sample, roughly 8% is held by the ten largest clones.

The study at large found these results: The small sample size was acknowledged by the authors as a limitation that may reduce accuracy. Sequencing and analysis were limited to the TCR beta chain. Persistent Graves' disease patients showed lower TCR Shannon entropy and fewer highly expanded clones than newly diagnosed patients, suggesting clonal expansion. Only peripheral blood was studied, because thyroid tissue, the primary lesion, was inaccessible. More public clonotypes were shared among persistent patients (2,741) than among newly diagnosed patients (roughly 1,000).

The sample's time point, from its label and the paper: persistent/refractory GD, antithyroid drugs over 5 years with positive TRAb. RNA was extracted from PBMCs in TRIzol for both TCR sequencing and RNA sequencing. Graves' disease was diagnosed according to American Thyroid Association guidelines. The patients came from an endocrinology department in Xi'an, China. Each patient gave approximately 9 milliliters of peripheral blood, collected in an EDTA anticoagulant tube. Ficoll Paque Plus density gradient separation was used to isolate PBMCs, and no further T cell sorting was performed. An Agilent 2100 Bioanalyzer and agarose gel were used to assess RNA quality, and a NanoDrop 2000 was used to measure RNA concentration. The source material was peripheral blood mononuclear cells (PBMCs), sampled when the disease was refractory, from a patient treated with antithyroid drugs. The receptor's source is a female donor with Graves disease.

The DNA sequence is given as TGTGCCAGCTCACCAATCAGTCTAAGAACCACAGGGGGAGAAGCTTTCTTT. The translation is CASSPISLRTTGGEAFF. The chain employs TRBV18 and TRBJ1-1, and 8 junctional nucleotides match TRBD1. The CDR3, cysteine through phenylalanine, is 17 amino acids long. The sequence is cut down to CDR3 DNA, 51 bases in frame from base 1. Per the germline V gene, KGHSH is the CDR1 and LQKENI is the CDR2. Here V drops 2 bases and J drops 8 bases, and the junction holds 16 bases not matched to any gene. Full variable domain (CDR3 extended with the reference TRBV18 and TRBJ1-1 proteins): NAGVMQNPRHLVRRRGQEARLRCSPMKGHSHVYWYRQLPEEGLKFMVYLQKENIIDESGMPKERFSAEFPKEGPSILRIQQVVRGDSAAYFCASSPISLRTTGGEAFFGQGTRLTVV.